The T cell receptor (beta chain) under discussion was sequenced for a study of blood T cell repertoires in COVID-19. Looking at the study overall: Sites in the United States, Italy and Spain provided acute and convalescent COVID-19 samples.

The CDR3 is made up of 18 amino acids. Unmatched junction bases numbered 6, after V lost 0 bases and J lost 0 bases. Germline assignment: CDR1 LGHNA and CDR2 YSLEER. Participants were aged roughly 18 to 90 years from about 25 US areas. Clinical history as reported by participants underpinned cohort assignment. In the study's own analysis: The assay estimated nucleated cells by amplifying reference gene primers. Here immunoSEQ multiplex PCR was the method, and the copy in TCRdb shows in-frame clones only, minus some. V, J and clone size are those of that table, while D and trimming were read from the DNA. Of 490,000 or so clones listed, around 89% are singletons.

This TCR came from a woman aged 40 to 50 who had recovered from COVID-19. J is TRBJ2-1 and V is TRBV4-3; 9 bases line up with TRBD2. The sample comprised PBMCs or T cells enriched from blood (not recorded which). The CDR3 nucleotides read TGCGCCAGCAGCCAAGATACTAGCGGGCCCAGCTCCTACAATGAGCAGTTCTTC. Protein: CASSQDTSGPSSYNEQFF.